These T cell receptor beta chains were read from a single sample in a study of identical twins. TCRdb re-analysed the 5' RACE reads in MiXCR, keeping a single row per CDR3 protein. The sample carries roughly 690,000 distinct CDR3 sequences, around 6% recorded once. What was sequenced was naive T cells sorted from blood. The receptors originated from a man aged 18 to 30 in good health. Each CDR3 is given with its conserved first and last residue. The D gene is left open where the match is weak. Expanded clones are given a class, and other clones once, few, many or no size at all.

>TRBD1|15|TRBJ2-1|NA|TRBV11-3
TGTGCCAGCAGCGCCGGGACAGGGGCGTATGTTGAGCAGTTCTTC
CASSAGTGAYVEQFF
>TRBD1|16|TRBJ2-1|few|TRBV7-9
TGTGCCAGCAGCGAGGCTAGGGGGCGTTCCTACAATGAGCAGTTCTTC
CASSEARGRSYNEQFF
>TRBD1|12|TRBJ2-5|NA|TRBV20-1
TGCAGCGTCGACAGGGCCGGAGAGACCCAGTACTTC
CSVDRAGETQYF
>TRBD2|15|TRBJ2-7|NA|TRBV7-2
TGTGCCAGCAGCTGGGCGGAGCGGGAGTCCCACGAGCAGTACTTC
CASSWAERESHEQYF
>NA|16|TRBJ2-1|many|TRBV12-5
TGTGCTAGTGGTTTGGTAATGGGACCCGGCTACAATGAGCAGTTCTTC
CASGLVMGPGYNEQFF
>NA|14|TRBJ1-4|NA|TRBV29-1
TGCAGCGCCTCAGTGGGCACGTACTATGAAAAACTGTTTTTT
CSASVGTYYEKLFF
>NA|12|TRBJ2-1|many|TRBV12-3/TRBV12-4
TGTGCCAGCGGTCGGGGGTACAATGAGCAGTTCTTC
CASGRGYNEQFF
>TRBD1|19|TRBJ2-3|NA|TRBV11-1
TGTGCCAGCAGCTTCCCCCGGACAGGGGGCGTCGAGGGCACAGATACGCAGTATTTT
CASSFPRTGGVEGTDTQYF
>NA|14|TRBJ2-2|NA|TRBV19
TGTGCCAGTAACCGGGCCCTCAACACCGGGGAGCTGTTTTTT
CASNRALNTGELFF
>NA|15|TRBJ2-1|NA|TRBV7-9
TGTGCCAGCAGCCGGGAAGGGGGGGCCTACAATGAGCAGTTCTTC
CASSREGGAYNEQFF
>TRBD2|16|TRBJ2-3|NA|TRBV9
TGTGCCAGCAGCGTAGTGCGACTAGCGGTAGGAGATACGCAGTATTTT
CASSVVRLAVGDTQYF
>TRBD1|14|TRBJ1-2|NA|TRBV5-1
TGCGCCAGCAGCTTTGGAGGGGGCGTCTATGGCTACACCTTC
CASSFGGGVYGYTF
>NA|14|TRBJ2-5|many|TRBV24-1
TGTGCCACCAGTCCGGGACACGGTGTCGAGACCCAGTACTTC
CATSPGHGVETQYF
>NA|15|TRBJ2-3|many|TRBV25-1
TGTGCCAGCAGTGAATTGGCCGGGTGGACAGATACGCAGTATTTT
CASSELAGWTDTQYF
>TRBD2|19|TRBJ2-3|few|TRBV24-1
TGTGCCACCAGTGATACGCCCCAGGGCGGGGGTCTTAGCACAGATACGCAGTATTTT
CATSDTPQGGGLSTDTQYF
>TRBD1|17|TRBJ2-5|NA|TRBV5-5
TGTGCCAGCAGCTGGGAAGGGACAGGGGTATCGGGGGAGACCCAGTACTTC
CASSWEGTGVSGETQYF
>NA|14|TRBJ2-2|few|TRBV4-2
TGTGCCAGCAGCGAGCAGGGTCGGGCCGGGGAGCTGTTTTTT
CASSEQGRAGELFF
>TRBD2|16|TRBJ2-1|many|TRBV24-1
TGTGCCACCAGTGAGCCCGGACTAGCGGGCTACAATGAGCAGTTCTTC
CATSEPGLAGYNEQFF
>TRBD1|13|TRBJ2-1|NA|TRBV7-9
TGTGCCAGCAGCCTCTTTGACAGGGATGAGCAGTTCTTC
CASSLFDRDEQFF
>NA|16|TRBJ1-3|few|TRBV7-6
TGTGCCAGCAGCTTAAGTTGGGCCGCCTCTGGAAACACCATATATTTT
CASSLSWAASGNTIYF
>NA|10|TRBJ2-1|many|TRBV20-1
TGCAGTGCTCTCCACAATGAGCAGTTCTTC
CSALHNEQFF
>TRBD1|16|TRBJ2-1|NA|TRBV11-2
TGTGCCAGCAGCTCTCTCTCGGGACAGGGGATACATGAGCAGTTCTTC
CASSSLSGQGIHEQFF
>NA|11|TRBJ2-7|NA|TRBV7-9
TGTGCCAGCAGCCGCTCCCCCGAGCAGTACTTC
CASSRSPEQYF
>NA|18|TRBJ2-1|few|TRBV9
TGTGCCAGCAGCGTAGGATTTGGTCGGACAAAGGGTCCCAATGAGCAGTTCTTC
CASSVGFGRTKGPNEQFF
>NA|13|TRBJ1-5|NA|TRBV20-1
TGCAGTGCTTTCCAGGGAGTTAATCAGCCCCAGCATTTT
CSAFQGVNQPQHF
>NA|13|TRBJ2-1|NA|TRBV18
TGTGCCAGCTCACCACAGGTGGAGGTCAAGCAGTTCTTC
CASSPQVEVKQFF
>TRBD2|14|TRBJ2-1|many|TRBV12-3/TRBV12-4
TGTGCCAGCAGTTTTGGGACTAGCTTAGCTGAGCAGTTCTTC
CASSFGTSLAEQFF
>NA|15|TRBJ2-4|few|TRBV12-3/TRBV12-4
TGTGCCAGCAGTTTAACTCACAAAGCCAAAAACATTCAGTACTTC
CASSLTHKAKNIQYF
>TRBD2|16|TRBJ2-3|NA|TRBV7-9
TGTGCCAGCAGCTCGAGGCGGGAGGGTCGGACAGATACGCAGTATTTT
CASSSRREGRTDTQYF
>NA|16|TRBJ2-4|few|TRBV20-1
TGCAGTGCTAGAGATCCCCACGCTATAGCCAAAAACATTCAGTACTTC
CSARDPHAIAKNIQYF
>TRBD1|17|TRBJ2-5|NA|TRBV25-1
TGTGCCAGCAGTGAATTTGGGGGACAGGAGGACCAAGAGACCCAGTACTTC
CASSEFGGQEDQETQYF
>TRBD2|15|TRBJ2-2|many|TRBV12-3/TRBV12-4
TGTGCCAGCAGGAGACTAGCGGGAGTCACCGGGGAGCTGTTTTTT
CASRRLAGVTGELFF
>TRBD2|16|TRBJ2-5|few|TRBV5-6
TGTGCCAGCAGTTACTACTGGACTAGCGGGCAAGAGACCCAGTACTTC
CASSYYWTSGQETQYF
>TRBD1|14|TRBJ2-2|few|TRBV7-9
TGTGCCAGCAGCCGGGGACAGTCTACCGGGGAGCTGTTTTTT
CASSRGQSTGELFF
>NA|14|TRBJ2-7|many|TRBV7-9
TGTGCCAGCAGCTTAGTTGACTCGAACTACGAGCAGTACTTC
CASSLVDSNYEQYF
>NA|13|TRBJ2-5|few|TRBV24-1
TGTGCCACCCGGGCGGAGTCCGGGGAGACCCAGTACTTC
CATRAESGETQYF
>TRBD1|20|TRBJ2-1|many|TRBV7-8
TGTGCCAGCAGCTCCTACCCCGACAATGGGACAGGGAATTACTACAATGAGCAGTTCTTC
CASSSYPDNGTGNYYNEQFF
>TRBD1|16|TRBJ1-4|many|TRBV15
TGTGCCACCAGCAGAGATACCGGGACAGAAGATGAAAAACTGTTTTTT
CATSRDTGTEDEKLFF
>NA|14|TRBJ2-1|many|TRBV12-3/TRBV12-4
TGTGCCAGCAGTTTTGACTTCAAACCCAATGAGCAGTTCTTC
CASSFDFKPNEQFF
>NA|15|TRBJ2-6|NA|TRBV7-3
TGTGCCAGCAGCTCCAGGGGGGCTGGGGCCAACGTCCTGACTTTC
CASSSRGAGANVLTF
>NA|16|TRBJ2-2|many|TRBV20-1
TGCAGTGCTAGAGATCGGGGCAGGACGAACACCGGGGAGCTGTTTTTT
CSARDRGRTNTGELFF
>TRBD2|16|TRBJ2-3|few|TRBV7-9
TGTGCCAGCAGCCTGACGACTAGCGGGAGTTCTTATACGCAGTATTTT
CASSLTTSGSSYTQYF
>NA|14|TRBJ1-5|NA|TRBV7-9
TGTGCCAGCAGCTTAGGAGGGATGGATCAGCCCCAGCATTTT
CASSLGGMDQPQHF
>NA|16|TRBJ2-2|NA|TRBV2
TGTGCCAGCAGTGGCCCCGGCCGGGGTCGAGTCGGGGAGCTGTTTTTT
CASSGPGRGRVGELFF
>TRBD2|15|TRBJ2-1|few|TRBV7-2
TGTGCCAGCAGCCCACAGATGACTAGCGGGAGGGAGCAGTTCTTC
CASSPQMTSGREQFF
>NA|16|TRBJ1-4|few|TRBV6-5
TGTGCCAGCAGCTATGCCTCAGGGGCGGGTAATGAAAAACTGTTTTTT
CASSYASGAGNEKLFF
>NA|15|TRBJ2-4|many|TRBV29-1
TGCAGCGTTGAGGTCAGACCCCTAGCCAAAAACATTCAGTACTTC
CSVEVRPLAKNIQYF
>TRBD2|15|TRBJ2-3|many|TRBV20-1
TGCAGTGCTAGGCAATCTAGCGGGCGAGGAAATACGCAGTATTTT
CSARQSSGRGNTQYF
>NA|11|TRBJ2-1|NA|TRBV25-1
TGTGCCAGCAGTGACAACGTTGAGCAGTTCTTC
CASSDNVEQFF
>TRBD1|14|TRBJ2-7|many|TRBV7-9
TGTGCCAGCAGCGTCCCGGGACAGGGGTACGAGCAGTACTTC
CASSVPGQGYEQYF
>NA|15|TRBJ1-4|many|TRBV5-1
TGCGCCAGCAGTCGAATCTCGCAACCTAATGAAAAACTGTTTTTT
CASSRISQPNEKLFF
>NA|15|TRBJ2-5|NA|TRBV6-5
TGTGCCAGCAGTTACTTGTCAGGTGGTCAAGAGACCCAGTACTTC
CASSYLSGGQETQYF
>TRBD2|15|TRBJ2-1|many|TRBV4-3
TGCGCCAGCAGCCAAGTAGGGGCGGGAGGTATTGAGCAGTTCTTC
CASSQVGAGGIEQFF
>NA|12|TRBJ1-2|few|TRBV16
TGTGCCAGCAGCCAATCCCTGGATGGCTACACCTTC
CASSQSLDGYTF
>NA|15|TRBJ2-1|few|TRBV6-2/TRBV6-3
TGTGCCAGCAGTTACTCGGGCGGAAGCTACCATGAGCAGTTCTTC
CASSYSGGSYHEQFF
>NA|14|TRBJ2-1|many|TRBV5-6
TGTGCCAGCAGCTTCCTTTTACAGCGAAATGAGCAGTTCTTC
CASSFLLQRNEQFF
>NA|14|TRBJ1-2|few|TRBV5-1
TGCGCCAGCAGTCGTCAGGGAACGGGGTATGGCTACACCTTC
CASSRQGTGYGYTF
>NA|15|TRBJ2-1|many|TRBV5-6
TGTGCCAGCAGCTTGGGCGCGGAGAACTACAATGAGCAGTTCTTC
CASSLGAENYNEQFF
>NA|13|TRBJ1-1|few|TRBV27
TGTGCCAGCGGGAGGTCTTGGAACACTGAAGCTTTCTTT
CASGRSWNTEAFF